A selection of T cell receptor beta chains follows, all from one sample in a study of blood T cell repertoires in COVID-19. Some clones are missing from TCRdb's copy, which holds only in-frame ones; the method was immunoSEQ multiplex PCR. The repertoire includes roughly 280,000 clones, around 86% of them detected once, and roughly 2.2% sits in the top ten. The material sequenced was peripheral blood. These TCRs come from a man in his fifties with acute or convalescent COVID-19. Each CDR3 is given with its conserved first and last residue. Each record gives: CDR3 length, J gene, D gene, V gene, CDR3 DNA, CDR3 protein. D genes are given only for firm matches.

len: 16; j_gene: TRBJ2-2; d_gene: TRBD1; v_gene: TRBV5-4; CDR3nt: TGTGCCAGCAGCTCCACAGGGGTAGGGAACACCGGGGAGCTGTTTTTT; CDR3aa: CASSSTGVGNTGELFF
len: 13; j_gene: TRBJ1-1; d_gene: -; v_gene: TRBV27; CDR3nt: TGTGCCAGCAGTTTCCAGGGTGGCACTGAAGCTTTCTTT; CDR3aa: CASSFQGGTEAFF
len: 15; j_gene: TRBJ1-2; d_gene: -; v_gene: TRBV5-1; CDR3nt: TGCGCCAGCAGCCCTGAGGACAGTGGTTGGGGTGGCTACACCTTC; CDR3aa: CASSPEDSGWGGYTF
len: 15; j_gene: TRBJ2-1; d_gene: TRBD2; v_gene: TRBV11-3; CDR3nt: TGTGCCAGCAGCCCCGGGACTAGCCTGGGGAATGAGCAGTTCTTC; CDR3aa: CASSPGTSLGNEQFF
len: 15; j_gene: TRBJ2-7; d_gene: -; v_gene: TRBV27; CDR3nt: TGTGCCAGCAGTTTAACCCGGCGGGGTACCTACGAGCAGTACTTC; CDR3aa: CASSLTRRGTYEQYF
len: 18; j_gene: TRBJ2-1; d_gene: -; v_gene: TRBV27; CDR3nt: TGTGCCAGCAGTTTATGGGGGCTGACCCGGGACCCCGAGAATGAGCAGTTCTTC; CDR3aa: CASSLWGLTRDPENEQFF
len: 14; j_gene: TRBJ1-2; d_gene: -; v_gene: TRBV6-5; CDR3nt: TGTGCCAGCCGGGGAGGACCCCTGAGCTATGGCTACACCTTC; CDR3aa: CASRGGPLSYGYTF
len: 17; j_gene: TRBJ2-3; d_gene: TRBD1; v_gene: TRBV5-4; CDR3nt: TGTGCCAGCAGTTCCGGGACAGCGGTTCCAAGCACAGATACGCAGTATTTT; CDR3aa: CASSSGTAVPSTDTQYF
len: 14; j_gene: TRBJ2-5; d_gene: -; v_gene: TRBV5-1; CDR3nt: TGCGCCAGCAGCACCCAGGGGAGGGGAGAGACCCAGTACTTC; CDR3aa: CASSTQGRGETQYF
len: 15; j_gene: TRBJ2-1; d_gene: -; v_gene: TRBV10-3; CDR3nt: TGTGCCATCAGTGAACGGGACTCAGGCTACAATGAGCAGTTCTTC; CDR3aa: CAISERDSGYNEQFF
len: 14; j_gene: TRBJ2-3; d_gene: -; v_gene: TRBV7-9; CDR3nt: TGTGCCAGCAGCTTTGGGCACCACACAGATACGCAGTATTTT; CDR3aa: CASSFGHHTDTQYF
len: 20; j_gene: TRBJ2-1; d_gene: TRBD2; v_gene: TRBV7-3; CDR3nt: TGTGCCAGCAGCCCCCGTTGGCTAGCGGGGGGGAGTGGCTCCTACAATGAGCAGTTCTTC; CDR3aa: CASSPRWLAGGSGSYNEQFF
len: 13; j_gene: TRBJ2-3; d_gene: -; v_gene: TRBV6-5; CDR3nt: TGTGCCACCAAGGAGGGGGCAGAAGATACGCAGTATTTT; CDR3aa: CATKEGAEDTQYF
len: 15; j_gene: TRBJ1-2; d_gene: -; v_gene: TRBV6-5; CDR3nt: TGTGCCAGCAAGCCTCGGGACACCCCTAACTATGGCTACACCTTC; CDR3aa: CASKPRDTPNYGYTF
len: 19; j_gene: TRBJ2-5; d_gene: TRBD2; v_gene: TRBV7-8; CDR3nt: TGTGCCAGCAGCTTAGCGGGACTAGCGGGATTCAAGAGACAAGAGACCCAGTACTTC; CDR3aa: CASSLAGLAGFKRQETQYF
len: 13; j_gene: TRBJ1-4; d_gene: -; v_gene: TRBV18; CDR3nt: TGTGCCAGCTCACGGGCTTTGGTTGAAAAACTGTTTTTT; CDR3aa: CASSRALVEKLFF
len: 17; j_gene: TRBJ2-7; d_gene: -; v_gene: TRBV21-1; CDR3nt: TGTGCCAGCAGCAAGGACTCAGGTTTGATTTTCCCCTACGAGCAGTACTTC; CDR3aa: CASSKDSGLIFPYEQYF
len: 15; j_gene: TRBJ2-3; d_gene: TRBD2; v_gene: TRBV20-1; CDR3nt: TGCAGTGCTAGTAAGACTAGCGGGGCAACAGATACGCAGTATTTT; CDR3aa: CSASKTSGATDTQYF
len: 13; j_gene: TRBJ2-4; d_gene: -; v_gene: TRBV6-5; CDR3nt: TGTGCCAGCACCACGCGCGGGGAGGACATTCAGTACTTC; CDR3aa: CASTTRGEDIQYF
len: 12; j_gene: TRBJ2-7; d_gene: -; v_gene: TRBV7-9; CDR3nt: TGTGCCAGCGGCACTAGTTCCTACGAGCAGTACTTC; CDR3aa: CASGTSSYEQYF
len: 15; j_gene: TRBJ1-6; d_gene: TRBD1; v_gene: TRBV10-3; CDR3nt: TGTGCCATCAGTTCAGGGGGCAGTTATAATTCACCCCTCCACTTT; CDR3aa: CAISSGGSYNSPLHF
len: 16; j_gene: TRBJ1-5; d_gene: -; v_gene: TRBV30; CDR3nt: TGTGCCTGGAGTGTACTGGGGGCCTTCTCAAATCAGCCCCAGCATTTT; CDR3aa: CAWSVLGAFSNQPQHF